This T cell receptor (beta chain) was recovered during a study of T-cell memory formation after mild COVID-19. Overall study: Largely, TCR clusters stayed within a single donor.

The V gene lost 5 bases and the J gene lost 0 bases, with 13 bases spanning the gap. This CDR3 spans 15 amino acids. The germline gives CDR1 SEHNR, CDR2 FQNEAQ (reference sequence). Amplification by 5'RACE using constant-segment primers produced TCR alpha and TCR beta cDNA libraries that carried sample barcodes and UMIs. TCRdb called the 5' RACE reads again in MiXCR, with one record for every CDR3 protein. The sample shows about 150,000 distinct CDR3 sequences, roughly 31% of them seen only once. Sequenced material: PBMCs or a T cell subset sorted from them (not recorded which). The chain joins TRBV7-9 to TRBJ1-1; D possibly corresponds to TRBD1 (5 bases). The sequence came from an adult woman who had mild COVID-19 (a few samples of this study predate the infection). Cell type and time point are not known. In DNA form, the CDR3 reads TGTGCCAGCAGCCTAAGGGACGGGATGAACACTGAAGCTTTCTTT. Translating it yields CASSLRDGMNTEAFF.